The T cell receptor (beta chain) under discussion was sequenced for a study of T cells in Graves' hyperthyroidism and ophthalmopathy. About the research overall: At initial diagnosis, before any treatment had begun, peripheral blood was obtained.

There were TCR beta CDR3 regions amplified from RNA transcripts. RT-PCR in the first round (using the HTBI primer set) targeted the TCR CDR3. MiXCR was run by TCRdb on the multiplex PCR reads, yielding one entry per CDR3 protein. Of 300,000 to 450,000 distinct CDR3 sequences listed, roughly 15% are singletons. General study findings and limits: Peripheral blood also featured most of the thyroid clonotypes expanded above 0.001.

This clonotype was seen repeatedly, ten times or more. No antigen is known for it. With V trimmed by 4 bases and J by 8 bases, 8 bases remained unmatched. The CDR3 consists of 13 residues. The V gene's germline CDR1 is DFQATT and CDR2 SNEGSKA (reference sequence). The chain joins TRBV20-1 to TRBJ2-1, with TRBD1 matching 7 bases. Material for sequencing was blood. This clonotype originated in a woman between 25 and 40 years old with Graves' ophthalmopathy. Here the CDR3 reads CSATGTVGDEQFF. CDR3 coding DNA: TGCAGTGCTACCGGGACAGTTGGCGATGAGCAGTTCTTC.